This TCR beta chain was retrieved from a study of CD8+ T cells in alopecia areata. About the study: Treated patients were given 5 to 10 mg oral tofacitinib twice daily. The tofacitinib course ran for 6 to 18 months and was followed by 6 months off drug. The study, taken as a whole, reports: Under tofacitinib, numerous expanded lesional clonotypes remained detectable in scalp and blood. Scalp samples also yield sequences from resident alphabeta T cells of normal skin.

With regard to this clone: Antigen specificity is unknown. Other DNA sequences of this sample code for an identical CDR3.

The CDR3 sequence is 13 residues long. Germline V gene lookup returns CDR1 SQVTM and CDR2 ANQGSEA. V dropped 1 base and J dropped 4; count of bases not matched to a gene: 1. Once RNA had been extracted, it was reverse transcribed into cDNA to act as the sequencing template. Produced via immunoSEQ multiplex PCR; TCRdb's table is partial and in-frame only. The table records about 200,000 clones, 58% of them present only once. The sample's treatment: oral pan-JAK inhibitor, 5-10 mg twice daily. The TCR comes from a human donor with alopecia areata. The V and J genes are TRBV29-1 and TRBJ2-7; 10 bases match TRBD1. The source material was CD4+ T cells sorted from blood, sampled at week 24, from a patient treated with tofacitinib. CDR3 DNA: TGCAGCGTTGAAGGACAGGGGGCGTACGAGCAGTACTTC. Protein sequence: CSVEGQGAYEQYF.